The 18 T cell receptor beta chains in this list originate from one sample, sequenced in a study of T-cell memory formation after mild COVID-19 (dated by TCRdb to 2020 to 2022). Library preparation was by 5' RACE. Sequenced on an Illumina NovaSeq 6000. The public reads were run again by TCRdb, first through fastp at Q25 and then through MiXCR, and only productive beta chains were kept. CDR3 protein duplicates are merged, each entry listing the most common genes and DNA. Across this sample there are just under 150,000 distinct CDR3 sequences, with about a fifth seen only once. The ten top clones hold 2% to 2.5% of the sample. The sequenced material came from PBMCs or a T cell subset sorted from them (not recorded which). The receptors here all came from an adult woman who had mild COVID-19 (a few samples of this study predate the infection). The sample titles of this study are shuffled in the database, so cell type and time point are left out; the donor was told from shared clones.

This clonotype has a count of ten or more. The chain couples TRBV7-2 to TRBJ1-1, with D possibly matching TRBD1 (5 bases). Germline-derived CDR1 and CDR2 are SGHTA and FQGNSA. The CDR3 extends over 13 amino acids. The V end lost 5 bases, the J end lost 1 base, and 8 bases lay between the germline ends. The CDR3 sequence: CASSAGRNTEAFF. In DNA, the CDR3 is TGTGCCAGCAGCGCGGGACGGAACACTGAAGCTTTCTTT.

The chain recombines TRBV6-5 with TRBJ2-1; 9 bases line up with TRBD1. The V segment lost 5 bases and the J segment 5 bases; nucleotides outside the gene matches: 7. Per germline, CDR1 MNHEY and CDR2 SVGAGI. The CDR3 totals 15 residues. CDR3 amino acids: CASSPDRGTNNEQFF. The CDR3 nucleotides read TGTGCCAGCAGTCCTGACAGGGGGACCAACAATGAGCAGTTCTTC.

The chain employs TRBV5-1 and TRBJ2-2; D possibly corresponds to TRBD1 (6 bases). Germline CDR1 SGHRS, CDR2 YFSETQ. CDR3 length: 15 residues. Trimming took off 1 base at V and 4 bases at J, with 11 bases between the two ends. Written as DNA, the CDR3 is TGCGCCAGCAGCTTGACAGGGACGGGCACCGGGGAGCTGTTTTTT. Translating gives CASSLTGTGTGELFF. Using reference TRBV5-1 and TRBJ2-2 for the parts outside the CDR3, the full variable domain is KAGVTQTPRYLIKTRGQQVTLSCSPISGHRSVSWYQQTPGQGLQFLFEYFSETQRNKGNFPGRFSGRQFSNSRSEMNVSTLELGDSALYLCASSLTGTGTGELFFGEGSRLTVL.

J is TRBJ2-5 and V is TRBV11-3; TRBD2 matches 7 bases. Trimming cost V 1 base and J 1 base; bases outside gene matches: 6. The germline V gene has CDR1 SGHNT and CDR2 YENEEA. The CDR3 is 16 amino acids. The CDR3 nucleotides read TGTGCCAGCAGCTTAGGCCCAGCGGGGATCCAAGAGACCCAGTACTTC. Residues: CASSLGPAGIQETQYF. The variable domain in full, completed from reference TRBV11-3 and TRBJ2-5, reads EAGVVQSPRYKIIEKKQPVAFWCNPISGHNTLYWYLQNLGQGPELLIRYENEEAVDDSQLPKDRFSAERLKGVDSTLKIQPAELGDSAVYLCASSLGPAGIQETQYFGPGTRLLVL.

Many counts were recorded for this clonotype. This chain connects TRBV2 to TRBJ2-7; 8 bases are shared with TRBD2. CDR1 and CDR2 from the germline V gene are SNHLY and FYNNEI. V lost 6 bases to trimming and J lost 0 bases; unmatched junction nucleotides: 10. This CDR3 spans 16 amino acids. CDR3 amino acids: CASSELGGRSSYEQYF. DNA for the CDR3: TGTGCCAGCAGCGAGCTTGGCGGGAGGAGCTCCTACGAGCAGTACTTC.

In this sample, this clonotype turned up a few times. The V and J genes are TRBV12-3 or TRBV12-4 and TRBJ2-1; 8 bases map to TRBD1. This CDR3 has 15 residues. V was pared by 4 bases and J by 4 bases, with 6 bases of the junction left unmatched. CDR3 bases: TGTGCCAGCAGTTCCCAGGACAGGGTTTACAATGAGCAGTTCTTC. It codes for CASSSQDRVYNEQFF.

This clonotype was seen a few times. This chain uses TRBV2 with TRBJ2-2; D gene ambiguous. The CDR3 spans 12 residues. Trimming shortened V by 3 bases and J by 6 bases, and 5 bases separated the two germline ends. Germline CDR1 reads SNHLY; CDR2 reads FYNNEI. This CDR3 is CASSDGPGELFF. The CDR3 DNA reads TGTGCCAGCAGTGACGGGCCCGGGGAGCTGTTTTTT. Looking up the rest from reference TRBV2 and TRBJ2-2 gives the full variable domain: EPEVTQTPSHQVTQMGQEVILRCVPISNHLYFYWYRQILGQKVEFLVSFYNNEISEKSEIFDDQFSVERPDGSNFTLKIRSTKLEDSAMYFCASSDGPGELFFGEGSRLTVL.

This clonotype has just a few counts. This sequence joins TRBV30 and TRBJ2-1; D is perhaps TRBD1 or TRBD2 (5 bases each). Germline V lookup: CDR1 GTSNPN, CDR2 SVGIG (reference sequence). The CDR3 length is 12 residues. The germline V and J ends were trimmed by 4 bases and 11 bases, with 15 bases remaining between them. This CDR3 reads CAWNPTGTKQFF. The CDR3 DNA follows: TGTGCCTGGAACCCCACCGGGACCAAGCAGTTCTTC.

The rearrangement joins TRBV29-1 to TRBJ1-2, with 7 bases identical to TRBD1. CDR1 is SQVTM, CDR2 ANQGSEA, per germline. Trimming took 5 bases from V and 4 from J; bases not matched to a gene: 7. The CDR3 sequence is 13 residues long. DNA for the CDR3: TGCAGCGTTCCGTCAGGGACAGCCTATGGCTACACCTTC. It specifies CSVPSGTAYGYTF.

The rearrangement links TRBV7-2 to TRBJ1-2; 10 nucleotides agree with TRBD1. Losses at the gene ends were 4 bases for V and 4 bases for J; bases not matched to a gene: 3. Germline values: CDR1 SGHTA, CDR2 FQGNSA. This CDR3 is 14 amino acids long. The CDR3 DNA reads TGTGCCAGCAGCTCCGGACAGGGGGTCTATGGCTACACCTTC. Amino acids: CASSSGQGVYGYTF.

This clonotype was counted a few times. The chain joins TRBV20-1 to TRBJ2-7, with TRBD2 identical over 10 bases. CDR3 length: 15 residues. The V segment lost 3 bases and the J segment 1 base; nucleotides outside the gene matches: 6. Germline CDR1 and CDR2: DFQATT and SNEGSKA (reference sequence). The CDR3 DNA reads as TGCAGTGCTAGCGGGGGACTAGCGTTGTCCTACGAGCAGTACTTC. The encoded protein is CSASGGLALSYEQYF.

This clonotype was seen more than once but under ten times. CDR3: CASSQEWVSYNSPLHF. CDR3 nucleotide sequence: TGCGCCAGCAGCCAAGAATGGGTCTCCTATAATTCACCCCTCCACTTT. The chain is built from TRBV4-1 and TRBJ1-6, with D uncertain. Germline loops: CDR1 MGHRA, CDR2 YSYEKL. The CDR3 contains 16 residues. V was pared by 0 bases and J by 0 bases, with 6 bases between.

This clonotype was seen at least ten times. V and J are TRBV29-1 and TRBJ2-7; 10 nucleotides agree with TRBD1. CDR3 length: 13 amino acids. With 7 bases clipped from V and 6 bases from J, the junction kept 9 bases outside the gene matches. From germline, CDR1 is SQVTM and CDR2 ANQGSEA. CDR3 in DNA: TGCAGCGGTGGATGGACAGGGGGGCGCGAGCAGTACTTC. It codes for CSGGWTGGREQYF.

This sequence joins TRBV25-1 and TRBJ1-2; 12 bases are shared with TRBD1. This CDR3 contains 16 residues. Germline lookup yields CDR1 MGHDK and CDR2 SYGVNS. V was pared by 6 bases and J by 4 bases, with 9 bases of the junction left unmatched. The CDR3 reads CASSKLGTGGIYGYTF. CDR3 in DNA: TGTGCCAGCAGCAAACTCGGGACAGGGGGCATCTATGGCTACACCTTC.

In DNA, the CDR3 is TGTGCCAGCACTTCAGGACGGTGGAATGAGCAGTTCTTC. Protein product: CASTSGRWNEQFF. The chain employs TRBV6-2 or TRBV6-3 and TRBJ2-1; D not resolved. Germline V gene data show CDR1 as MNHEY and CDR2 as SVGEGT. The CDR3 is made up of 13 amino acids. The germline V and J ends were trimmed by 7 bases and 7 bases, with 14 bases remaining between them.

A few counts support this clonotype. V gene TRBV6-6 combines with J gene TRBJ2-1, with 7 bases matching TRBD1. Germline CDR1 MNHNY, CDR2 SVGAGI (reference sequence). Trimming cost V 1 base and J 12 bases; bases outside gene matches: 6. The CDR3 is 13 residues long. The CDR3 nucleotides are TGTGCCAGCAGTTACTACGACAGGGTGGCGCAGTTCTTC. Protein sequence: CASSYYDRVAQFF.

The chain has TRBV5-6 and TRBJ1-1; 7 bases map to TRBD1. Germline assignment: CDR1 SGHDT and CDR2 YYEEEE. V lost 4 bases and J lost 0; bases outside the gene matches: 9. The length of the CDR3 is 16 residues. In DNA form, the CDR3 reads TGTGCCAGCAGCCTACCTACGACAGGGCTGAACACTGAAGCTTTCTTT. It specifies CASSLPTTGLNTEAFF.

This clonotype appeared a few times. V gene TRBV7-8 combines with J gene TRBJ2-1, with 7 nucleotides matching TRBD2. The ends lost 4 bases at V and 9 bases at J; junction bases unmatched: 12. Germline loops: CDR1 SGHVS, CDR2 FQNEAQ. This CDR3 spans 15 amino acids. In DNA form, the CDR3 reads TGTGCCAGCAGCTCGGACCCCGGGGGGTCGAGTGAGCAGTTCTTC. Its protein is CASSSDPGGSSEQFF.